The 16 T cell receptor beta chains reported below all come from one sample, sequenced in a study of regulatory T cells in long-lasting Graves disease. Through Arm-PCR of CDR3 regions and iRepertoire HTBI primers, TCR beta libraries were built. TCRdb fed the multiplex PCR reads into MiXCR, producing one record per CDR3 protein. The sample gives 600,000 to 650,000 distinct CDR3 sequences, roughly 15% of which show up once; about 20% is in the top ten. Stated time point: newly diagnosed GD, antithyroid drugs for less than 3 months. Extracted RNA from PBMCs served as the source of the TCR library. These data also formed part of another study, on T cells in Graves' hyperthyroidism and ophthalmopathy.

The input for sequencing was peripheral blood mononuclear cells (PBMCs), taken at new diagnosis, from a patient treated with antithyroid drugs. The source is a woman in her twenties or thirties with Graves disease.

This clonotype came up many times. The genes are TRBV20-1 and TRBJ1-1; no definite D call. The length of the CDR3 is 12 residues. Germline lookup yields CDR1 DFQATT and CDR2 SNEGSKA (reference sequence). CDR3 DNA sequence: TGCAGCGCCCGGACGGGGAACACTGAAGCTTTCTTT. Its protein is CSARTGNTEAFF.

A few counts support this clonotype. A read error is possible here, since a much larger clone lies one base away. V and J are TRBV11-2 and TRBJ1-4; possible D gene TRBD1, 5 bases. There are 17 residues in the CDR3. CDR1 and CDR2 (germline): SGHAT, FQNNGV. In DNA form, the CDR3 reads TGTGCCAGCGGCTTAGATCTGGTTGTCGGGACCCGGGAAAAACTGTTTTTT. Translated, it gives CASGLDLVVGTREKLFF.

To note about this clonotype: No conserved phenylalanine or tryptophan is present at the end of the CDR3, so a read error is the likely explanation. The chain joins TRBV20-1 to TRBJ2-7; D is perhaps TRBD2 (6 bases). The germline V and J ends were trimmed by 3 bases and 0 bases, with 21 bases remaining between them. Germline loops: CDR1 DFQATT, CDR2 SNEGSKA (reference sequence). The CDR3 runs to 17 residues. The CDR3 DNA follows: TGCAGTGCTAGGCCCAGCCGGCGGGGCCTACCCTCCTACGAGCAGTACTCC. Its translation is CSARPSRRGLPSYEQYS.

The gene calls are TRBV24-1 and TRBJ2-2, with 8 bases fitting TRBD1. The J segment lost 4 bases and the V segment lost 7 bases, leaving 4 bases of the junction unmatched. Germline loops: CDR1 KGHDR, CDR2 SFDVKD. The CDR3 runs to 14 residues. CDR3 DNA: TGTGCCACCAGGGGGGACAGGAGCACCGGGGAGCTGTTTTTT. Amino acids: CATRGDRSTGELFF.

This clonotype was recorded a few times. V usage is TRBV2 and J usage is TRBJ2-2; D perhaps matches TRBD2 (6 bases). Germline V lookup: CDR1 SNHLY, CDR2 FYNNEI. The CDR3 contains 12 residues. The CDR3 DNA sequence: TGTGTGCGTCAGGGACTCACCGGGGAGCTGTTTTTT. Residues: CVRQGLTGELFF.

The rearrangement uses TRBV18 and TRBJ1-6, with a tentative D call TRBD1 (5 bases). The CDR3 is 14 residues long. CDR1 KGHSH and CDR2 LQKENI come from the germline V gene. V lost 3 bases and J lost 7, with 10 bases in between. CDR3 DNA sequence: TGTGCCAGCTCACCCGGGGACGGCAATTCACCCCTCCACTTT. Protein product: CASSPGDGNSPLHF.

This clonotype was recorded at least ten times. The chain is built from TRBV7-2 and TRBJ2-3, with TRBD2 matching 7 bases. In germline, CDR1 is SGHTA, CDR2 FQGNSA. V shed 5 bases and J 5 bases; nucleotides not matched to a gene: 4. This CDR3 comprises 13 residues. CDR3 sequence: CASSGWTRDTQYF. The DNA for the CDR3 is TGTGCCAGCAGCGGGTGGACTAGAGATACGCAGTATTTT.

The chain has TRBV18 and TRBJ2-2; possible D gene TRBD1, 5 bases. CDR3 size: 15 residues. The V and J ends lost 0 bases and 6 bases respectively, with 11 bases between them. Germline V lookup: CDR1 KGHSH, CDR2 LQKENI. This chain's CDR3 is CASSPPSGSAGELFF. DNA for the CDR3: TGTGCCAGCTCACCACCGTCAGGGTCTGCCGGGGAGCTGTTTTTT.

Remarks on this clonotype: With a much larger clone just one base away, this may be a read error. The chain has TRBV6-1 and TRBJ1-5, with D unclear. The CDR3 length is 14 residues. Germline V gene lookup returns CDR1 MNHNS and CDR2 SASEGT. CDR3 DNA: TGTGCCAGCAGTGATCTGAGGAGCAGTCAGCCCCAGCATTTT. Translating it yields CASSDLRSSQPQHF.

This clonotype was seen only a few times. This sequence joins TRBV18 and TRBJ2-1; D not certain. CDR1 is KGHSH and CDR2 is LQKENI in the germline V gene. V lost 3 bases and J 9 bases, leaving 12 bases between the germline ends. This CDR3 spans 13 amino acids. CDR3 sequence (DNA): TGTGCCAGCTCACCCGACACTTATAGTGAGCAGTTCTTC. It encodes CASSPDTYSEQFF.

This clonotype was recorded at least ten times. The V call is TRBV12-3 or TRBV12-4, the J call TRBJ1-2, with D perhaps matching TRBD1 (5 bases). The CDR3 is 15 residues long. V was trimmed by 7 bases and J by 1 base, leaving 16 bases between them. This chain's CDR3 is CASIHSGLSNYGYTF. CDR3 coding DNA: TGTGCCAGCATCCATTCGGGGCTGAGTAACTATGGCTACACCTTC.

About this clonotype: One end of the junction is discordant with germline, which a read error may explain. The chain joins TRBV7-2 to TRBJ2-6; TRBD1 agrees at 7 bases. The CDR3 spans 16 residues. Germline V gene lookup returns CDR1 SGHTA and CDR2 FQGNSA. Here the CDR3 reads CASSQDRTSGANVLTF. The DNA for the CDR3 is TGTGCCAGCAGCCAGGACAGGACCTCTGGAGCCAACGTCCTGACTTTC.

The table lists this clonotype with many counts. The V and J genes are TRBV27 and TRBJ1-1, with D perhaps TRBD1 (5 bases). V was shortened by 3 bases and J by 4 bases, with 9 bases between the two germline ends. This CDR3 spans 13 amino acids. The V gene's germline CDR1 is MNHEY and CDR2 SMNVEV (reference sequence). The CDR3 DNA reads as TGTGCCAGCAGTTTCCCGGGGGGCACTGAAGCTTTCTTT. Protein sequence: CASSFPGGTEAFF.

This clonotype was found many times. At one boundary the junction diverges from the germline segment, which might be a read error. This chain links TRBV5-1 with TRBJ1-2; D call uncertain. This CDR3 region has 11 residues. CDR1 SGHRS and CDR2 YFSETQ come from the germline V gene. CDR3 amino acids: CASSLEGGYTF. The CDR3 DNA reads TGTGCCAGCAGTTTAGAGGGTGGCTACACCTTC.

This clonotype showed up just a few times. The chain carries TRBV30 and TRBJ1-1; D is possibly TRBD1 (5 bases). The CDR3 length is 15 residues. CDR1 and CDR2 (germline): GTSNPN, SVGIG (reference sequence). Between the trimmed V and J ends, which lost 2 bases and 11 bases, there was a span of 24 bases. The CDR3 here is CAWSPPPQGGVGAFF. The CDR3 region has the DNA TGTGCCTGGAGTCCCCCTCCCCAGGGCGGGGTTGGCGCTTTCTTT.

CDR3 protein: CSAREAGASTNEQFF. CDR3 coding DNA: TGCAGTGCTAGAGAAGCGGGAGCGAGTACCAATGAGCAGTTCTTC. The chain has TRBV20-1 and TRBJ2-1, with 8 nucleotides matching TRBD2. The CDR3 runs to 15 residues. Losses at the gene ends were 0 bases for V and 6 bases for J; bases not matched to a gene: 7. The V gene's germline CDR1 is DFQATT and CDR2 SNEGSKA (reference sequence).